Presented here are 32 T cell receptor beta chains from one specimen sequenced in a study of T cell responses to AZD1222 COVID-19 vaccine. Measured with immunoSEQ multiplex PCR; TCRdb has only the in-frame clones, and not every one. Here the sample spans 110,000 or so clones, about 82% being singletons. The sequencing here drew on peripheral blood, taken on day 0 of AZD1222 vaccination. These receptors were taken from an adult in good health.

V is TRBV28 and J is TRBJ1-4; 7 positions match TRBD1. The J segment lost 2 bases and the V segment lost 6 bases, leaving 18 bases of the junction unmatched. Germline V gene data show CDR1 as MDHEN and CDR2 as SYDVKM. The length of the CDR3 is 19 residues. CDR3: CASSRPVDRVTATNEKLFF. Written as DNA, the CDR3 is TGTGCCAGCAGCCGCCCTGTCGACAGGGTGACAGCCACTAATGAAAAACTGTTTTTT. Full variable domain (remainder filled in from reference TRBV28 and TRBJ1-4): DVKVTQSSRYLVKRTGEKVFLECVQDMDHENMFWYRQDPGLGLRLIYFSYDVKMKEKGDIPEGYSVSREKKERFSLILESASTNQTSMYLCASSRPVDRVTATNEKLFFGSGTQLSVL.

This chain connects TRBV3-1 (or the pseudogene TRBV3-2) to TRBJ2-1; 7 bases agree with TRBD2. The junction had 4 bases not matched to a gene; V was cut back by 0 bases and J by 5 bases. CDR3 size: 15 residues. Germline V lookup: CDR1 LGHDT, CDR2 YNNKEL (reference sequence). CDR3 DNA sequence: TGTGCCAGCAGCCAAGATCTTCTAGCGGACAATGAGCAGTTCTTC. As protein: CASSQDLLADNEQFF.

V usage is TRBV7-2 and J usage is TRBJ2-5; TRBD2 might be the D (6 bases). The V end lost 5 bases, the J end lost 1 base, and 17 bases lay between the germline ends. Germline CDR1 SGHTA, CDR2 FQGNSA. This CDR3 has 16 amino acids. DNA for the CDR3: TGTGCCAGCAGCGCTCCACGACCGACTAGCCAAGAGACCCAGTACTTC. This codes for CASSAPRPTSQETQYF.

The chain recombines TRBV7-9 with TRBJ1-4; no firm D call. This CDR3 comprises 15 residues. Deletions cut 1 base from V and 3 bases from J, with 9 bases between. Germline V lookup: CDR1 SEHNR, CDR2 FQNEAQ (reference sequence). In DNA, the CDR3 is TGTGCCAGCAGCTTAGTGGGGAACTCTAATGAAAAACTGTTTTTT. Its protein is CASSLVGNSNEKLFF.

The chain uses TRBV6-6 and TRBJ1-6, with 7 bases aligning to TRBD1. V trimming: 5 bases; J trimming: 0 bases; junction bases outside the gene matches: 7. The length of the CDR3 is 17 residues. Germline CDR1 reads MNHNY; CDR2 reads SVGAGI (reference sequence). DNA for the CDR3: TGTGCCAGCAGTCGACAGGGAGGGAGCTCCTATAATTCACCCCTCCACTTT. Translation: CASSRQGGSSYNSPLHF.

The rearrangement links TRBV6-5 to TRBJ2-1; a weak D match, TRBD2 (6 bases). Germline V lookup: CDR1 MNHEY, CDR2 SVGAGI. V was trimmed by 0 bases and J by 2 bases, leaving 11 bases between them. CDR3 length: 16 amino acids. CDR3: CASSYSNGGPYNEQFF. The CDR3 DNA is TGTGCCAGCAGTTACTCGAACGGGGGTCCCTACAATGAGCAGTTCTTC.

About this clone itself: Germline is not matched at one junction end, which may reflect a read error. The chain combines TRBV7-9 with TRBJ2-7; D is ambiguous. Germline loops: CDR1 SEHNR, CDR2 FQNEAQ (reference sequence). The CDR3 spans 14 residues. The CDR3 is CASSLSGDGPVYSF. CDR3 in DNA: TGTGCCAGCAGCTTATCTGGGGATGGGCCCGTCTATAGCTTC. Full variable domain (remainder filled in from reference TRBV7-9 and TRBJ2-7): DTGVSQNPRHKITKRGQNVTFRCDPISEHNRLYWYRQTLGQGPEFLTYFQNEAQLEKSRLLSDRFSAERPKGSFSTLEIQRTEQGDSAMYLCASSLSGDGPVYSFGPGTRLTVT.

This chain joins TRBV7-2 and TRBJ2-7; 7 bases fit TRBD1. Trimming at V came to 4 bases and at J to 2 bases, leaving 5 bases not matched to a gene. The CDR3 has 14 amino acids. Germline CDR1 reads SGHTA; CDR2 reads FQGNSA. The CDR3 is CASSWGTEAYEQYF. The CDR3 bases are TGTGCCAGCAGCTGGGGGACAGAGGCCTACGAGCAGTACTTC.

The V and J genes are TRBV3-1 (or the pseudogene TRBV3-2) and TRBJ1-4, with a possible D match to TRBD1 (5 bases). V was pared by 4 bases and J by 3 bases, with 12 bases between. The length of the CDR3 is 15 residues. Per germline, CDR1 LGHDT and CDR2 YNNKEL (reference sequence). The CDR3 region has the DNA TGTGCCAGCAGCCCCCGGAGGGGAGCTAATGAAAAACTGTTTTTT. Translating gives CASSPRRGANEKLFF.

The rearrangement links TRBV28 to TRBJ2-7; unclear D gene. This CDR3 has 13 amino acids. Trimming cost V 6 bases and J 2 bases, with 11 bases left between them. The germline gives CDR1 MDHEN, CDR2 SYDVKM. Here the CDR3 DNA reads TGTGCCAGCAGCTATACCGGAGCCTACGAGCAGTACTTC. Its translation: CASSYTGAYEQYF.

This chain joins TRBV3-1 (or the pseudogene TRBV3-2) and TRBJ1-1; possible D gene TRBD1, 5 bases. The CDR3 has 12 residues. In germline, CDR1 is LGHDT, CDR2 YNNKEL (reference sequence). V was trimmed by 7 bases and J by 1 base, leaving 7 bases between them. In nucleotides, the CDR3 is TGTGCCAGCACGCAGGGGAACACTGAAGCTTTCTTT. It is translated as CASTQGNTEAFF.

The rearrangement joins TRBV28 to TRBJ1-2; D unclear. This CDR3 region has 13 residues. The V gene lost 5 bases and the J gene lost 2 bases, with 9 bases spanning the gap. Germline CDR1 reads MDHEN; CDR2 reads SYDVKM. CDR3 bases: TGTGCCAGCAGTCTTCAGCGGAACTATGGCTACACCTTC. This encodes CASSLQRNYGYTF.

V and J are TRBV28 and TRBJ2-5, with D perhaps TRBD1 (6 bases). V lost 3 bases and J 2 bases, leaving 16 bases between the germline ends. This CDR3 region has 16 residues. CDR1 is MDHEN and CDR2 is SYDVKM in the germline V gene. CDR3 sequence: CASSFAGEVGQETQYF. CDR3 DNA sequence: TGTGCCAGCAGTTTTGCAGGGGAAGTGGGTCAAGAGACCCAGTACTTC.

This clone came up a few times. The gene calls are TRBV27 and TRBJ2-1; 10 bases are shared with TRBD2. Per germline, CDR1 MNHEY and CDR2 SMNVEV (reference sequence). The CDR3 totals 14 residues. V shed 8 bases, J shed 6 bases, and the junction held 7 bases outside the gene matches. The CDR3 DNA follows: TGTGCCAGCCAGCTCGGGACTAGCGTCAATGAGCAGTTCTTC. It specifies CASQLGTSVNEQFF.

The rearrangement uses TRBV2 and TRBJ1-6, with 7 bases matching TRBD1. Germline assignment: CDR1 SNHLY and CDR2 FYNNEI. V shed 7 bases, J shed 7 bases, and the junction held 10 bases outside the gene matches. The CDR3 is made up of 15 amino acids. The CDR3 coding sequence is TGTGCCAGCATTCCAAGGGCAGGGGGGAATTCACCCCTCCACTTT. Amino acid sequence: CASIPRAGGNSPLHF. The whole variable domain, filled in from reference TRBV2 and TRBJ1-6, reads EPEVTQTPSHQVTQMGQEVILRCVPISNHLYFYWYRQILGQKVEFLVSFYNNEISEKSEIFDDQFSVERPDGSNFTLKIRSTKLEDSAMYFCASIPRAGGNSPLHFGNGTRLTVT.

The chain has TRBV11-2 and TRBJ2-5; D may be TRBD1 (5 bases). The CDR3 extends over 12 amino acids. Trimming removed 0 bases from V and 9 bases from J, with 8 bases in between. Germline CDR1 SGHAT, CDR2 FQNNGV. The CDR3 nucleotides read TGTGCCAGCAGCTTAGATCAGGGATCCCAGTACTTC. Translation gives CASSLDQGSQYF.

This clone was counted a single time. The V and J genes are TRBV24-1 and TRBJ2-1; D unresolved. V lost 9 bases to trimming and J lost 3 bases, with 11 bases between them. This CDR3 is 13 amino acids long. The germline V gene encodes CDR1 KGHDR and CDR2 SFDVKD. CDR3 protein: CATADHGYNEQFF. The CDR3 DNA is TGTGCCACCGCCGATCATGGCTACAATGAGCAGTTCTTC.

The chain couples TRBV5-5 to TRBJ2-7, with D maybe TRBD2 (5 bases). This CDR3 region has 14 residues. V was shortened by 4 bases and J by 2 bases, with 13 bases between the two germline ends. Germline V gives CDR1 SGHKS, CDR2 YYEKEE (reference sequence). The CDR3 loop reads CASSPSRAPYEQYF. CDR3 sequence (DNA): TGTGCCAGCAGCCCATCGAGGGCTCCCTACGAGCAGTACTTC.

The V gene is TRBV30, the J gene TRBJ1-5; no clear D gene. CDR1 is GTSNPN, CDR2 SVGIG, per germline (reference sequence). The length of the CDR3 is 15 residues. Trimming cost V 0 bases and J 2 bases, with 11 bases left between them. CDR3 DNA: TGTGCCTGGAGTGTACAGCCATGGGGCAATCAGCCCCAGCATTTT. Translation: CAWSVQPWGNQPQHF. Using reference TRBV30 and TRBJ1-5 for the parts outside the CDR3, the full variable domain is SQTIHQWPATLVQPVGSPLSLECTVEGTSNPNLYWYRQAAGRGLQLLFYSVGIGQISSEVPQNLSASRPQDRQFILSSKKLLLSDSGFYLCAWSVQPWGNQPQHFGDGTRLSIL.

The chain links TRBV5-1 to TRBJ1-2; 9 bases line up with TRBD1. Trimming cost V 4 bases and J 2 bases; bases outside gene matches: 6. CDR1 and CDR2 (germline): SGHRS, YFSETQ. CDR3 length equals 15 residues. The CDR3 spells CASSLSGTGNYGYTF. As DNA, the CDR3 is TGCGCCAGCAGCCTGAGCGGGACAGGGAACTATGGCTACACCTTC.

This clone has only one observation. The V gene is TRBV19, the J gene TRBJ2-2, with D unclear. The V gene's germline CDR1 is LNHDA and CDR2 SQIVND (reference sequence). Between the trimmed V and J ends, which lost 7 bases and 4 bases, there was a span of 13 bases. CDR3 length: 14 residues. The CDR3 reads CASKVQLLTGELFF. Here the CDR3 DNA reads TGTGCCAGTAAGGTACAGCTCCTCACCGGGGAGCTGTTTTTT.

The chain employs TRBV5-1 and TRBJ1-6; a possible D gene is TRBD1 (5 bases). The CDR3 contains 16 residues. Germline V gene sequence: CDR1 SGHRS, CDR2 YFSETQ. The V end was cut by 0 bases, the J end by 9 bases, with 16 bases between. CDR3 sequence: CASSLVSPGISSPLHF. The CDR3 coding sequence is TGCGCCAGCAGCTTGGTTTCCCCAGGGATTAGTTCACCCCTCCACTTT.

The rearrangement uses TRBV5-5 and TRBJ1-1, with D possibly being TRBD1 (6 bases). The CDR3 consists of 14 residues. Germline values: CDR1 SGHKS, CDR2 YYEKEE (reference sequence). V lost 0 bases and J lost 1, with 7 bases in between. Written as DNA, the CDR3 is TGTGCCAGCAGCTTGGAGGGACAGAACACTGAAGCTTTCTTT. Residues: CASSLEGQNTEAFF.

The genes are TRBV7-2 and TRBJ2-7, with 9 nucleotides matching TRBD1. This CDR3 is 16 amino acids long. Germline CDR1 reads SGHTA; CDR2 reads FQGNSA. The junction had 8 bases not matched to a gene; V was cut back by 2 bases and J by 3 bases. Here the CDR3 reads CASSLRVATGGYEQYF. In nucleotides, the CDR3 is TGTGCCAGCAGCTTAAGAGTTGCGACAGGGGGCTACGAGCAGTACTTC.

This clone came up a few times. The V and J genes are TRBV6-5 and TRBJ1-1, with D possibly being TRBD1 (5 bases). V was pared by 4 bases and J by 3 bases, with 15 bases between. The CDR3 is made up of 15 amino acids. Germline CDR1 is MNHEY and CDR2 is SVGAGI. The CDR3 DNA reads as TGTGCCAGCAGTTCCGAGTCGGGAGGGGACACTGAAGCTTTCTTT. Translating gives CASSSESGGDTEAFF.

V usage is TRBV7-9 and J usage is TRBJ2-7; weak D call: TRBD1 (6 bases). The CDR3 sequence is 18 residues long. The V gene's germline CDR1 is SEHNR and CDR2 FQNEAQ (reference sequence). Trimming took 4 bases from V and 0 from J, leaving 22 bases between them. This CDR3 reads CASSSTPLFVQGSYEQYF. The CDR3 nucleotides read TGTGCCAGCAGCTCAACCCCTTTGTTTGTACAGGGCTCCTACGAGCAGTACTTC.

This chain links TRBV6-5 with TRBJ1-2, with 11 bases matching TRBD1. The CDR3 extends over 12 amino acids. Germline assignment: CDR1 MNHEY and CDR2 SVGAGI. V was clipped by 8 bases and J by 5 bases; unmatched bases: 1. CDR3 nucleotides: TGTGCCAGCGGGGACAGGGGGTATGGCTACACCTTC. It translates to CASGDRGYGYTF.

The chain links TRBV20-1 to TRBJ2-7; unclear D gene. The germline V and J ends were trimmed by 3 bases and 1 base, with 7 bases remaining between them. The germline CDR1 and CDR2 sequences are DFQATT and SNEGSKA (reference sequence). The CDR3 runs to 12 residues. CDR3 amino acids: CSASGGSYEQYF. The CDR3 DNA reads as TGCAGTGCTAGTGGTGGGTCCTACGAGCAGTACTTC.

As DNA, the CDR3 is TGTGCCAGCAGACCCAACAGGAGCAATCAGCCCCAGCATTTT. Its translation: CASRPNRSNQPQHF. The gene calls are TRBV28 and TRBJ1-5, with D possibly being TRBD1 (5 bases). The CDR3 has 14 amino acids. Germline lookup yields CDR1 MDHEN and CDR2 SYDVKM. The V end was cut by 6 bases, the J end by 1 base, with 10 bases between.

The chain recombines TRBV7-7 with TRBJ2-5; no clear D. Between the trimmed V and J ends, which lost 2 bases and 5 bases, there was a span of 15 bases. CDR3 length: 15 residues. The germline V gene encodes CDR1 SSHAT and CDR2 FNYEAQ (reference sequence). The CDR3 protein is CASSLFGSQSETQYF. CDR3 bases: TGTGCCAGCAGCTTATTTGGAAGCCAAAGTGAGACCCAGTACTTC.

The CDR3 loop reads CASSTAQGRGTEAFF. CDR3 nucleotide sequence: TGTGCCAGCAGCACCGCCCAAGGACGCGGCACTGAAGCTTTCTTT. The rearrangement links TRBV7-2 to TRBJ1-1, with D unclear. Deletions cut 5 bases from V and 4 bases from J, with 17 bases between. Germline CDR1 is SGHTA and CDR2 is FQGNSA. CDR3 length: 15 residues.

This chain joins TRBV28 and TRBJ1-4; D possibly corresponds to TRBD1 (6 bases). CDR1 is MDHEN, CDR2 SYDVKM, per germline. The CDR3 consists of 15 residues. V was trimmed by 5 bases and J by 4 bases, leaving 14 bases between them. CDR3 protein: CASSRWTAVNEKLFF. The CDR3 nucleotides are TGTGCCAGCAGTCGTTGGACAGCCGTTAATGAAAAACTGTTTTTT. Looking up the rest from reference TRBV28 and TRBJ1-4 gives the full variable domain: DVKVTQSSRYLVKRTGEKVFLECVQDMDHENMFWYRQDPGLGLRLIYFSYDVKMKEKGDIPEGYSVSREKKERFSLILESASTNQTSMYLCASSRWTAVNEKLFFGSGTQLSVL.